What follows are 9 T cell receptor beta chains derived from one specimen sequenced in a study of control samples from healthy donors and cancer patients. Only in-frame clones appear in the TCRdb table, and some are missing; sequencing was by immunoSEQ multiplex PCR. The sample shows tens of thousands of clones, about 89% of them seen only once. The sequencing input was blood. The receptors stem from a man in his fifties or sixties in good health.

Only a few counts were recorded for this clone. V usage is TRBV16 and J usage is TRBJ1-1; a weak D match, TRBD1 (6 bases). The CDR3 consists of 12 residues. Looked up from germline, CDR1 is KGHSY and CDR2 is FQNENV. Trimming took 5 bases from V and 6 from J, leaving 10 bases between them. This CDR3 is CASSLQGPEAFF. CDR3 in DNA: TGTGCCAGCAGCTTACAGGGACCTGAAGCTTTCTTT.

The chain links TRBV14 to TRBJ1-1, with D possibly TRBD1 on 5 matching bases. The CDR3 runs to 12 residues. Per the germline V gene, CDR1 is SGHDN and CDR2 is FVKESK. V was clipped by 4 bases and J by 9 bases, with 12 bases between them. CDR3 region: CASSPDRFKAFF. The CDR3 nucleotides read TGTGCCAGCAGCCCCGACAGATTTAAAGCTTTCTTT.

J is TRBJ1-1 and V is TRBV5-1; D gene unclear. Germline V gives CDR1 SGHRS, CDR2 YFSETQ. The V end lost 0 bases, the J end lost 5 bases, and 8 bases lay between the germline ends. The CDR3 has 13 amino acids. The CDR3 nucleotides read TGCGCCAGCAGCTTGGGGAGAGGGACTGAAGCTTTCTTT. Translating gives CASSLGRGTEAFF.

V usage is TRBV5-4 and J usage is TRBJ2-1; no clear D gene. Trimming took 0 bases from V and 9 from J, leaving 4 bases between them. The germline gives CDR1 SGHNT, CDR2 YYREEE (reference sequence). This CDR3 comprises 11 residues. Here the CDR3 reads CASSLVGEQFF. In nucleotides, the CDR3 is TGTGCCAGCAGCTTGGTCGGTGAGCAGTTCTTC.

The V gene is TRBV21-1, the J gene TRBJ2-7; the listed D gene, TRBD1, was not tested against the DNA. TRBV21-1 is noted as a pseudogene. The CDR3 consists of 14 residues. CDR3 amino acids: CASRQGGSGYEQYF. The CDR3 DNA follows: TGTGCCAGCCGACAGGGGGGTAGTGGGTACGAGCAGTACTTC.

This clone was recorded once. This chain joins TRBV10-3 and TRBJ2-1; unclear D gene. The CDR3 loop spans 13 amino acids. Trimming took off 2 bases at V and 5 bases at J, with 7 bases between the two ends. Per germline, CDR1 ENHRY and CDR2 SYGVKD. Here the CDR3 DNA reads TGTGCCATCAGTGAGGCTATAGACAATGAGCAGTTCTTC. This gives the protein CAISEAIDNEQFF.

This clone was counted a single time. V and J are TRBV11-3 and TRBJ2-3, with D unresolved. From germline, CDR1 is SGHNT and CDR2 YENEEA. V lost 6 bases and J 2 bases, leaving 6 bases between the germline ends. CDR3 length: 12 amino acids. CDR3 amino acids: CASSSNTDTQYF. The DNA of the CDR3 is TGTGCCAGCAGTTCCAACACAGATACGCAGTATTTT.

This clone has more than one count but fewer than ten. The chain recombines TRBV5-1 with TRBJ1-1; D remains unclear. Germline CDR1 SGHRS, CDR2 YFSETQ. The CDR3 is 13 amino acids. Trimming shortened V by 4 bases and J by 6 bases, and 13 bases separated the two germline ends. The CDR3 region has the DNA TGCGCCAGCAGCGAACCCGGGCAGGCTGAAGCTTTCTTT. Its protein is CASSEPGQAEAFF.

This chain links TRBV4-3 with TRBJ2-5, with TRBD2 identical over 13 bases. Germline trimming cut 3 bases from V and 3 bases from J; bases unmatched to any gene: 4. The length of the CDR3 is 16 residues. CDR1 LGHNA and CDR2 YSLEER come from the germline V gene. The CDR3 is CASSQLLAGGKETQYF. The CDR3 DNA reads as TGCGCCAGCAGCCAGCTACTAGCGGGGGGGAAAGAGACCCAGTACTTC.